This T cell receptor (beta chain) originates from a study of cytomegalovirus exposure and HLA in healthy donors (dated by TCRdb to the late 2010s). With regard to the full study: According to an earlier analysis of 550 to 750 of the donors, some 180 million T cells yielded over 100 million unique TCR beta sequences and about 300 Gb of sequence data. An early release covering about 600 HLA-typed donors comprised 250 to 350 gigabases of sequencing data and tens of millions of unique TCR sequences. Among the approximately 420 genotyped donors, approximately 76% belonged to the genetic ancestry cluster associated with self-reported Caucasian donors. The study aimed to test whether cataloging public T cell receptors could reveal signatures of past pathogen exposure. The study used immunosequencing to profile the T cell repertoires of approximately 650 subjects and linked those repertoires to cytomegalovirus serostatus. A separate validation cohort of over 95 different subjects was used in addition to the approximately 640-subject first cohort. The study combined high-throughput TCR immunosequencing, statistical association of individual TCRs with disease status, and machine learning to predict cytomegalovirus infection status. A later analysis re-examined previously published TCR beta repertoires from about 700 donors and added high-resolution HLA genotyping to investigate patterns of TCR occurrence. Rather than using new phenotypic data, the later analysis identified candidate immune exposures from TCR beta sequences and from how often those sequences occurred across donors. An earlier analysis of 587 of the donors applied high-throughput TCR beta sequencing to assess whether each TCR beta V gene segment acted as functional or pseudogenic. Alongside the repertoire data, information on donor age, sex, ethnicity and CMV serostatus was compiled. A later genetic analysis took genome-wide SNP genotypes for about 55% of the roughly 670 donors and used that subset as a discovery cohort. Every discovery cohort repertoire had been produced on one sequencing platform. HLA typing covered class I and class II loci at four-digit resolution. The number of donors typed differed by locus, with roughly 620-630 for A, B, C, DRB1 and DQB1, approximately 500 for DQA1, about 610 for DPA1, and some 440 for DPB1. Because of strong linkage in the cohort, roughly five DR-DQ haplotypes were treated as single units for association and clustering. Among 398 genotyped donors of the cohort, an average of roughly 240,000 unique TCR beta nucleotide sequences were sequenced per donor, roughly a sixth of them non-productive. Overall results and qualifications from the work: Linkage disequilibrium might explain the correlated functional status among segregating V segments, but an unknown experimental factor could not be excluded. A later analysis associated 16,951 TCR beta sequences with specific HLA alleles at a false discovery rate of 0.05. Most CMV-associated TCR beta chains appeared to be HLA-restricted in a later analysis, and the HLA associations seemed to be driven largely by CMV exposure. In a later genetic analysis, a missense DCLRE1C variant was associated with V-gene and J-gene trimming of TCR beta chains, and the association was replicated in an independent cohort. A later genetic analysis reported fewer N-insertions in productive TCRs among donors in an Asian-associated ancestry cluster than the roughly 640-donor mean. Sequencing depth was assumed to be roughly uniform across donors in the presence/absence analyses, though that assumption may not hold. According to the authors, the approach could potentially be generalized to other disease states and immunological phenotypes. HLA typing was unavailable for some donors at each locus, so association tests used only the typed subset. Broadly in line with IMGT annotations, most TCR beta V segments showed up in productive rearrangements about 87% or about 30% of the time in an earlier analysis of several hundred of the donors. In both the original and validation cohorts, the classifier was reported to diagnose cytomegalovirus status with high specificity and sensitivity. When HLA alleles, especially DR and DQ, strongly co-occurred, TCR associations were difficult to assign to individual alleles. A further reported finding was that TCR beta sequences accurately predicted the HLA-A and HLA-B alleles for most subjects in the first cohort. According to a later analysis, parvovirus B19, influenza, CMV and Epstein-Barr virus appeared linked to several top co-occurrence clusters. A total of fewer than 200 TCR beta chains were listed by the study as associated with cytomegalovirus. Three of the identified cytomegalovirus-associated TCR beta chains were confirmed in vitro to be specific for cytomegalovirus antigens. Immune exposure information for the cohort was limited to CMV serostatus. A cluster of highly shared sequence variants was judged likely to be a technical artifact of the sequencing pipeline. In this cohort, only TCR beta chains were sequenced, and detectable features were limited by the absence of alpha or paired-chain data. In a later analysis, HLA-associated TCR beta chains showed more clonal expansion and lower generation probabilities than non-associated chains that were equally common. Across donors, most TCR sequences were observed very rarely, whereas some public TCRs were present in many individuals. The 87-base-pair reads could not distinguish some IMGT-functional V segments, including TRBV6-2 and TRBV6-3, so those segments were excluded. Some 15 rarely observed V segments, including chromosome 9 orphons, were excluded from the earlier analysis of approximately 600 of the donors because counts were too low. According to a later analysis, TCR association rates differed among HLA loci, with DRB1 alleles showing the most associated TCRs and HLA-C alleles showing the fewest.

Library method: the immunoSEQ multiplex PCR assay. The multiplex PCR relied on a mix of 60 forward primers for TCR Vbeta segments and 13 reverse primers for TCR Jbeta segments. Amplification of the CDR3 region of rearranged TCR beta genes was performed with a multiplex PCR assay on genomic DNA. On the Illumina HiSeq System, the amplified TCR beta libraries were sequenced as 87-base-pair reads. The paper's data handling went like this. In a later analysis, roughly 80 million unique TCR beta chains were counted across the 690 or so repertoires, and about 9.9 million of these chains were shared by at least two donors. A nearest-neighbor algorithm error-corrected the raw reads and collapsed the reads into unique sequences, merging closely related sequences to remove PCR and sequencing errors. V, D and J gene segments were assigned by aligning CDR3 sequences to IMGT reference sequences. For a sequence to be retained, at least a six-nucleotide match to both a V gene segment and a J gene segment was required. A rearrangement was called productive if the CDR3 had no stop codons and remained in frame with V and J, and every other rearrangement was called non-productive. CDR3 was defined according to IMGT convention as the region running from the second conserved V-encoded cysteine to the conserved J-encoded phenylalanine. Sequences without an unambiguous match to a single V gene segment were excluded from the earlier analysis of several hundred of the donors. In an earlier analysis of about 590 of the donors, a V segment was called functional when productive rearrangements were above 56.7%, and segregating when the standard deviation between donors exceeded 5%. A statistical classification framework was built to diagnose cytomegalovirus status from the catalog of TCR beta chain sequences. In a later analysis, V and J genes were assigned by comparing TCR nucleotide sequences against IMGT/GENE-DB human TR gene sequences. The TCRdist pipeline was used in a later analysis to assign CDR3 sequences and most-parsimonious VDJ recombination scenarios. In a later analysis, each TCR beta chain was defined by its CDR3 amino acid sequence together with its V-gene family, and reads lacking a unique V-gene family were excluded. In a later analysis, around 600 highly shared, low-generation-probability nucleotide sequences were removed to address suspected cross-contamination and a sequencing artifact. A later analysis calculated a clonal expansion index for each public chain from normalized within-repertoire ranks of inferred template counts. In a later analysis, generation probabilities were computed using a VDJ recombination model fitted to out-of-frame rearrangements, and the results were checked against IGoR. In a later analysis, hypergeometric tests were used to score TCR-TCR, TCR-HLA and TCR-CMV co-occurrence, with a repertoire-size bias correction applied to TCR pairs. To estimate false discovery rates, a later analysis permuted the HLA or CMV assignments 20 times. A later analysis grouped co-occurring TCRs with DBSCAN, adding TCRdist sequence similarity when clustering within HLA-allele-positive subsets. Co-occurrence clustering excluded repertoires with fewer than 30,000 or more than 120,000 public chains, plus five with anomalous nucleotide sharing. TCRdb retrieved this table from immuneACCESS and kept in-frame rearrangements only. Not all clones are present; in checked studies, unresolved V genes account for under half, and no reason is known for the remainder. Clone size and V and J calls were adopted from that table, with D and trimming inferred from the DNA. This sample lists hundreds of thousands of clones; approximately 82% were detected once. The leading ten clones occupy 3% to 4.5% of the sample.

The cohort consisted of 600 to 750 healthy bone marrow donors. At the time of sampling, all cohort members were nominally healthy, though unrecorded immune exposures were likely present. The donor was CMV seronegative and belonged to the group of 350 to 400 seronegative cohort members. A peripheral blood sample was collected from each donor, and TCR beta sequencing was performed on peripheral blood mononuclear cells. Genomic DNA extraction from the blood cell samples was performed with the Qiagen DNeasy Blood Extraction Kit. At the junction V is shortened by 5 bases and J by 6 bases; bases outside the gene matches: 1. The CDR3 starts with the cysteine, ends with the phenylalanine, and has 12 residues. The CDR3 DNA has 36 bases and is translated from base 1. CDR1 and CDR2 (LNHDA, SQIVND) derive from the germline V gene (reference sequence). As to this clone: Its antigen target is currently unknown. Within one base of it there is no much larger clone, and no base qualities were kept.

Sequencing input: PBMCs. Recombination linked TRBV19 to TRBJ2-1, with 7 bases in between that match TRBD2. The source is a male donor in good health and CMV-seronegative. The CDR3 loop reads CASSWTSNEQFF. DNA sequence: TGTGCCAGTAGTTGGACTAGCAATGAGCAGTTCTTC.